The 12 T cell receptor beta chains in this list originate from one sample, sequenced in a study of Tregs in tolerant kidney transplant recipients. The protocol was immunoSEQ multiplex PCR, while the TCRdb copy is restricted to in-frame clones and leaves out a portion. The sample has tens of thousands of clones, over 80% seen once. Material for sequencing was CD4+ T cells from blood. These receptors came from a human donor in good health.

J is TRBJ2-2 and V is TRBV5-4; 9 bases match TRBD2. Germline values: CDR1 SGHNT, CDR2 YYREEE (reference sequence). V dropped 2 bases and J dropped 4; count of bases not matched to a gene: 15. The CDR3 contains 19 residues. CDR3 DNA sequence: TGTGCCAGCAGCTTAAGACAGACCAGGACTAGCGTAATCACCGGGGAGCTGTTTTTT. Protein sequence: CASSLRQTRTSVITGELFF. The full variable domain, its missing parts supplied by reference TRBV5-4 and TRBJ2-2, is ETGVTQSPTHLIKTRGQQVTLRCSSQSGHNTVSWYQQALGQGPQFIFQYYREEENGRGNFPPRFSGLQFPNYSSELNVNALELDDSALYLCASSLRQTRTSVITGELFFGEGSRLTVL.

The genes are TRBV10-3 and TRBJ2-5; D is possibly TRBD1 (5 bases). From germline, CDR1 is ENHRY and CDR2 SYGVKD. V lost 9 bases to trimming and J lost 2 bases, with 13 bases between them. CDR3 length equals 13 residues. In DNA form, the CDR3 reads TGTGCCATGGGGCCCGCGGCTCAAGAGACCCAGTACTTC. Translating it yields CAMGPAAQETQYF.

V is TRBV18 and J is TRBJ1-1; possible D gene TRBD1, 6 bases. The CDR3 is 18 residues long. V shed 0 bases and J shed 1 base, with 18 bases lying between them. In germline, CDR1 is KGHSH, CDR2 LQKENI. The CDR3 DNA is TGTGCCAGCTCACCACCGGGGTTCCAGGGGACCAAGAACACTGAAGCTTTCTTT. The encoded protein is CASSPPGFQGTKNTEAFF.

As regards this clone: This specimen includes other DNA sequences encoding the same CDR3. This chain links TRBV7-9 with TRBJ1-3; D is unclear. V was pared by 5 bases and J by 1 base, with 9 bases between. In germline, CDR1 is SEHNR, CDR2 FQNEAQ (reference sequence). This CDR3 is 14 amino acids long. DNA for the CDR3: TGTGCCAGCAGCCCCGATATTTCTGGAAACACCATATATTTT. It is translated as CASSPDISGNTIYF.

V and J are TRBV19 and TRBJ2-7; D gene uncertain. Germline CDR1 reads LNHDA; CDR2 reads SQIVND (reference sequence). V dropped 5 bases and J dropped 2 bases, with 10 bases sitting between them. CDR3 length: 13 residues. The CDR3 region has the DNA TGTGCCAGTAGTGGACGGGCGACCTACGAGCAGTACTTC. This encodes CASSGRATYEQYF.

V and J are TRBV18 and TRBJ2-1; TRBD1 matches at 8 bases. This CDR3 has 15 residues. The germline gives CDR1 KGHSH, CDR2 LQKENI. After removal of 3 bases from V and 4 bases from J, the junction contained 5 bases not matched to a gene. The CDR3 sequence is CASSPGRGPYNEQFF. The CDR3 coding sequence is TGTGCCAGCTCACCGGGCAGGGGGCCTTACAATGAGCAGTTCTTC.

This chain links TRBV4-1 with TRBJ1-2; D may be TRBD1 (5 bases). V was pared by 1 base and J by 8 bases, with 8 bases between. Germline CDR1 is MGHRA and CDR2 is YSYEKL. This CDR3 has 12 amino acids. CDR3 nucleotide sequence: TGCGCCAGCAGCCAAGTGGGGGGAGGCTACACCTTC. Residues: CASSQVGGGYTF.

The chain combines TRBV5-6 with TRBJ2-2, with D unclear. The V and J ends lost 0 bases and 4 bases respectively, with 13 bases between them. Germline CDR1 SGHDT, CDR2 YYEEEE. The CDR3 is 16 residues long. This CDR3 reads CASSLDGSLGTGELFF. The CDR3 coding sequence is TGTGCCAGCAGCTTGGATGGGTCACTGGGCACCGGGGAGCTGTTTTTT. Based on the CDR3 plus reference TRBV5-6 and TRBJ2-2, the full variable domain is DAGVTQSPTHLIKTRGQQVTLRCSPKSGHDTVSWYQQALGQGPQFIFQYYEEEERQRGNFPDRFSGHQFPNYSSELNVNALLLGDSALYLCASSLDGSLGTGELFFGEGSRLTVL.

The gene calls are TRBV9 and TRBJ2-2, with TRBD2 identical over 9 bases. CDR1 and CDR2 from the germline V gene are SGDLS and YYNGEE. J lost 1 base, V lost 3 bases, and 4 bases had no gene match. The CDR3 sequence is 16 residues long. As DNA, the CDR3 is TGTGCCAGCAGCGCCGGGACTAGCCTGAACACCGGGGAGCTGTTTTTT. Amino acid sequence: CASSAGTSLNTGELFF.

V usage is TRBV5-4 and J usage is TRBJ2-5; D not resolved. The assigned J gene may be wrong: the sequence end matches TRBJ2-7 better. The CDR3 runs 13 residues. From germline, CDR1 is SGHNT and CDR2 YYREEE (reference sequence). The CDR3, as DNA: TGTGCCAGCAGCTTTAGGTGGCAGACCGAGCAGTACTTC. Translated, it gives CASSFRWQTEQYF.

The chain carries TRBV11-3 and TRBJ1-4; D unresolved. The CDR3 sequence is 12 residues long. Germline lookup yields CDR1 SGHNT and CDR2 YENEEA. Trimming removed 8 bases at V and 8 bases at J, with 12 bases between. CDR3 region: CASRTQNEKLFF. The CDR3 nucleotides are TGTGCCAGCCGTACACAGAACGAAAAACTGTTTTTT.

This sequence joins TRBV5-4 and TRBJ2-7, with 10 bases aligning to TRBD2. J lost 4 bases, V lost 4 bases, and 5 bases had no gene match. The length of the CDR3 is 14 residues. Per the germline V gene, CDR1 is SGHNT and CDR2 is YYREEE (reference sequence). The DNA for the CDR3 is TGTGCCAGCAGCCATCGGACTAGCGGTTACGAGCAGTACTTC. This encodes CASSHRTSGYEQYF.